This T cell receptor beta chain was profiled in a study of shared T cell receptors in the human thymus. Assay used: immunoSEQ multiplex PCR; TCRdb lists only in-frame clones, some missing. The data contain about 730,000 clones, 80% to 90% of them singletons. Per germline, CDR1 LNHNV and CDR2 YYDKDF (reference sequence). The V end lost 5 bases, the J end lost 3 bases, and 16 bases lay between the germline ends. This CDR3 region has 15 residues. The same sample was also studied in work on human thymus T cells. That paper notes: Seemingly biased V and J gene usage marked thymic and blood repertoires.

This chain connects TRBV15 to TRBJ2-5; TRBD2 is a possible D gene (7 bases). The sequence derives from a girl under three years old with a congenital heart defect. Source material: thymocytes. The chain's CDR3 is CATSESGTNEETQYF. For the CDR3, the DNA is TGTGCCACCAGCGAAAGCGGGACAAATGAAGAGACCCAGTACTTC.